The source of this TCR beta chain is a study of blood T cells in healthy people across ages (dated by TCRdb to the mid-2010s). In the study overall: Template switching captured roughly one uniquely barcoded TCR beta cDNA molecule per two T cells in model experiments. Using deep sequencing normalized with unique cDNA molecular identifiers, the study measured how TCR beta repertoire diversity changes with age. The donors were divided into four age groups: young (average about 16 years), middle-aged (about 39), aged (about 60) and long-lived (82). To avoid experimental bias, donors of different ages were randomly spread across the sequencing lanes. The study analyzed two additional independent replicas of 1 million unique cDNA reads from the same blood draw for two donors, one aged 18 to 29 and one aged 80 or older.

Library method: 5' RACE. The run used an Illumina HiSeq 2500. The second PCR ran for about 7 to 11 cycles and used a J-beta primer mix along with a sample-barcoded 5' primer. Each TCR beta cDNA molecule received a unique molecular identifier from a template-switch 5' adaptor carrying 12 random nucleotides. Each sample yielded at least 3 million CDR3-containing paired-end reads. First-strand cDNA was synthesized from all RNA with the Mint cDNA synthesis kit, primed by a TRBC-specific oligonucleotide. All cDNA was treated with uracil-DNA glycosylase and then went through a first 18-cycle PCR with the universal primers M1SS and BC2_uni_R. The original pipeline was this. For normalization, 1 million high-quality reads, each with a distinct molecular identifier, were randomly selected from each sample. Instead of being binned into consensus sequences, reads with shared molecular identifiers were discarded. MiTCR, run with a Q25 quality threshold and the strictest error-elimination algorithm, handled CDR3 identification, clonotype clustering and error correction. Lower-bound total TCR beta diversity was estimated with a nonparametric unseen species model using Euler transformation. TCRdb handled the public reads itself, with Q25 trimming in fastp and clone calling in MiXCR, and kept productive beta chains. A single entry per CDR3 protein holds the most common genes and DNA from its merged rows. TCRdb's processing, not the authors', yielded these V and J calls. Recorded for this sample are roughly 1.5 million distinct CDR3 sequences; under 55% of them occurred a single time. The ten top clones hold around 4% of the sample.

The paper as a whole reports these results and caveats: There was a strong correlation between observed TCR beta diversity and the percentage of naive T cells measured by flow cytometry. Bulk unsorted PBMC profiling prevented conclusive comparison of naive and antigen-experienced compartments. Estimates of total diversity based on one million sequenced T cells were considered lower bounds and underestimates. Observed TCR beta diversity per million T cells fell roughly linearly with age, and a significant reduction was already apparent by age approximately 41. Compared with the aged group, the long-lived group had more naive CD4+ T cells, fewer expanded clones and increased TCR diversity, suggesting age selection. The CMV infection status of donors was not known, potentially confounding age-related changes in expanded clonotypes.

In the germline V gene, CDR1 corresponds to SGDLS and CDR2 to YYNGEE. The cysteine opens and the phenylalanine closes a CDR3 of 14 amino acids. This entry keeps only the CDR3 DNA: 42 bases, framed from base 1. Cut back by 4 bases and 0 bases, the V and J ends lie 10 bases apart. Details on this clonotype: Its antigen target is currently unknown. Base-call qualities are not available, and no considerably larger clone is one nucleotide away.

Systemically healthy Caucasian individuals from Russia, 35 to 40 in total and aged roughly 6 to 95 years, were included as donors. Each donor gave 9.5 to 10 milliliters of peripheral blood, drawn into EDTA-treated Vacutainer tubes. Ficoll-Paque density-gradient centrifugation was used to isolate PBMCs, with at least 6.5 million per sample. Total RNA, at least 6 micrograms per sample, was extracted from PBMCs with Trizol reagent. For every donor, flow cytometry on a PBMC aliquot measured the percentage of naive CD45RAhigh/CD27high T cells. The source material was blood. This receptor chain uses TRBV9 and TRBJ2-5; a tentative D call is TRBD1 (6 bases match). This sequence was found in a woman aged 18-29 years in good health. At the DNA level, the sequence is TGTGCCAGCAGCTCGCAGGGGAACCAAGAGACCCAGTACTTC. Translation gives CASSSQGNQETQYF.